The 13 T cell receptor beta chains below all came from one sample that was sequenced in a study of cytomegalovirus exposure and HLA in healthy donors. Primers for the PCR totalled 60 Vbeta and 13 Jbeta. Assay: immunoSEQ multiplex PCR; the TCRdb copy retains only in-frame clones and omits some. The sample includes 140,000 or so clones, 76% of them seen just once. Sequences were obtained from PBMCs. The origin of the receptors is a woman aged 35 to 49 in good health and CMV-seronegative.

Here the CDR3 reads CASSSGQGAGGYTF. In DNA form, the CDR3 reads TGTGCCAGCAGTTCTGGACAGGGGGCCGGGGGCTACACCTTC. The V gene is TRBV5-6, the J gene TRBJ1-2, with 11 positions matching TRBD1. Germline CDR1 SGHDT, CDR2 YYEEEE. The CDR3 is 14 residues long. V lost 5 bases, J lost 8 bases, and 8 bases stayed unmatched.

Only a few counts were recorded for this clone. The chain uses TRBV5-4 and TRBJ1-1; TRBD1 matches 9 bases. The V and J ends lost 0 bases and 0 bases, in that order; junction bases with no gene match: 9. CDR1 is SGHNT, CDR2 YYREEE, per germline (reference sequence). This CDR3 spans 18 amino acids. The CDR3 loop reads CASSLGRGQGEMNTEAFF. CDR3 coding DNA: TGTGCCAGCAGCTTGGGGAGGGGACAGGGTGAAATGAACACTGAAGCTTTCTTT.

The chain joins TRBV6-1 to TRBJ2-5; a possible D gene is TRBD1 (5 bases). Trimming shortened V by 9 bases and J by 4 bases, and 9 bases separated the two germline ends. Germline V gene lookup returns CDR1 MNHNS and CDR2 SASEGT. The CDR3 is made up of 11 amino acids. CDR3 coding DNA: TGTGCCAGTATAGGGGCAGAGACCCAGTACTTC. Protein sequence: CASIGAETQYF.

The V gene is TRBV6-5, the J gene TRBJ1-2; the match to TRBD1 covers 8 bases. The V gene end was trimmed by 6 bases and the J gene end by 8 bases; junction bases not matched to a gene: 8. Germline CDR1 is MNHEY and CDR2 is SVGAGI. The CDR3 has 13 residues. The CDR3: CASSRGQGRGYTF. The CDR3 region has the DNA TGTGCCAGCAGCCGCGGACAGGGAAGAGGCTACACCTTC.

This clone was detected only a few times. This chain joins TRBV7-9 and TRBJ1-1; D is uncertain. Deletions cut 2 bases from V and 6 bases from J, with 10 bases between. Germline values: CDR1 SEHNR, CDR2 FQNEAQ (reference sequence). The CDR3 spans 13 residues. The CDR3 DNA sequence: TGTGCCAGCAGCTTATATAAGGAGGCTGAAGCTTTCTTT. Its translation: CASSLYKEAEAFF.

This clone was picked up one time. CDR3 loop: CASSPPGGLPGYTF. The CDR3, as DNA: TGTGCCAGCAGCCCCCCGGGGGGTCTCCCTGGCTACACCTTC. The V and J genes are TRBV7-9 and TRBJ1-2; TRBD1 might be the D (5 bases). V lost 5 bases and J 7 bases, leaving 17 bases between the germline ends. Germline CDR1 and CDR2: SEHNR and FQNEAQ (reference sequence). CDR3 length: 14 residues.

The chain combines TRBV19 with TRBJ2-1, with TRBD2 matching over 8 bases. This CDR3 region has 14 residues. Trimming took 6 bases from V and 6 from J; bases not matched to a gene: 7. CDR1 and CDR2 from the germline V gene are LNHDA and SQIVND (reference sequence). The DNA of the CDR3 is TGTGCCAGTAGATCCGGGGGGGCTCGCAATGAGCAGTTCTTC. Its translation: CASRSGGARNEQFF.

This chain links TRBV27 with TRBJ1-2; 9 bases agree with TRBD1. Unmatched junction bases numbered 3, after V lost 6 bases and J lost 1 base. The CDR3 is 14 amino acids. From germline, CDR1 is MNHEY and CDR2 SMNVEV (reference sequence). The CDR3 region is CASRMTGGNYGYTF. CDR3 nucleotides: TGTGCCAGCAGGATGACAGGGGGTAACTATGGCTACACCTTC.

The V call is TRBV6-5, the J call TRBJ1-3; maybe TRBD1 (5 bases). The V gene lost 0 bases and the J gene lost 0 bases, with 9 bases spanning the gap. This CDR3 has 16 residues. CDR1 and CDR2 from the germline V gene are MNHEY and SVGAGI. CDR3 DNA sequence: TGTGCCAGCAGTTACTCTATTGACAGCTCTGGAAACACCATATATTTT. Protein sequence: CASSYSIDSSGNTIYF.

Note on this clone: The same CDR3 is also encoded by other DNA sequences in this sample. The chain is built from TRBV28 and TRBJ2-7, with 8 nucleotides matching TRBD1. The CDR3 length is 15 residues. The J segment lost 3 bases and the V segment lost 6 bases, leaving 10 bases of the junction unmatched. The germline V gene has CDR1 MDHEN and CDR2 SYDVKM. The CDR3 DNA reads as TGTGCCAGCAGCCTACGCTCGGACAGGGACTACGAGCAGTACTTC. The encoded protein is CASSLRSDRDYEQYF.

V gene TRBV7-2 combines with J gene TRBJ1-1, with TRBD1 as a possible D gene (6 bases). Germline CDR1 SGHTA, CDR2 FQGNSA. With 4 bases removed from V and 5 bases from J, the gap between germline ends came to 11 bases. There are 13 residues in the CDR3. Written as DNA, the CDR3 is TGTGCCAGCAGCTCTAGACAGGTGACTGAAGCTTTCTTT. Encoded protein: CASSSRQVTEAFF.

The genes are TRBV5-1 and TRBJ1-4, with 11 bases identical to TRBD1. This CDR3 has 16 amino acids. Germline V lookup: CDR1 SGHRS, CDR2 YFSETQ. The V gene end was trimmed by 4 bases and the J gene end by 3 bases; junction bases not matched to a gene: 5. CDR3 bases: TGCGCCAGCAGCCTTGGACAGGGGGCATCTAATGAAAAACTGTTTTTT. Protein: CASSLGQGASNEKLFF.

This clone was counted a single time. The V and J genes are TRBV9 and TRBJ2-3; weak D call: TRBD2 (6 bases). Trimming cost V 1 base and J 0 bases, with 12 bases left between them. This CDR3 has 16 residues. Germline V CDR1 and CDR2: SGDLS, YYNGEE. The CDR3 loop is CASSVLGGVSTDTQYF. CDR3 bases: TGTGCCAGCAGCGTACTCGGGGGAGTTAGCACAGATACGCAGTATTTT.